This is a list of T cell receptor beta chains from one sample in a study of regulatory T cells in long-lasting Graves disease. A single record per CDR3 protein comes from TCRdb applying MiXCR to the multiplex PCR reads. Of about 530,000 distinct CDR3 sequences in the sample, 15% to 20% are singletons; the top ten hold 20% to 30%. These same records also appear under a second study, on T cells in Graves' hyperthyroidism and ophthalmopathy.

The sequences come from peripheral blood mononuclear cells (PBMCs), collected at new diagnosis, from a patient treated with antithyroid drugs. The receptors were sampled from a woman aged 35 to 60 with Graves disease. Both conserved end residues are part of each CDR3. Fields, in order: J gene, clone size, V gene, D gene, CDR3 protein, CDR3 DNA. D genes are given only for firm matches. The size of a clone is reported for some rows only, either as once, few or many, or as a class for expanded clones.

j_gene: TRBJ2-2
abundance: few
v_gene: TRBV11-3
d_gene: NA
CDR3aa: CASSWDTSNTGELFF
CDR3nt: TGTGCCAGCAGCTGGGACACTTCGAACACCGGGGAGCTGTTTTTT

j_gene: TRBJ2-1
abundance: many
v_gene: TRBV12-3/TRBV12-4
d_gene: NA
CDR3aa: CASSFGSEQFF
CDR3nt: TGTGCCAGCAGTTTCGGGAGTGAGCAGTTCTTC

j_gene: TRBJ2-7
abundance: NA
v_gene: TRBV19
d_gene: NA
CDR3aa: CASSIFASGNEQYF
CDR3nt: TGTGCCAGTAGTATTTTCGCCAGTGGGAACGAGCAGTACTTC

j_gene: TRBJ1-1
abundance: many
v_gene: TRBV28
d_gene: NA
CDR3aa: CASSCWRGRGDTEAFF
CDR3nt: TGTGCCAGCAGTTGTTGGCGGGGCCGGGGGGACACTGAAGCTTTCTTT

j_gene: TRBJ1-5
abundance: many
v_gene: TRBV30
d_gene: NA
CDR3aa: CAWGGQTHSNQPQHF
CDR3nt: TGTGCCTGGGGGGGCCAGACCCATAGCAATCAGCCCCAGCATTTT

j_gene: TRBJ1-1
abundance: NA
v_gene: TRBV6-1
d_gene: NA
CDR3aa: CASRSYFMNTEAFF
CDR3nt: TGTGCCAGCAGATCTTACTTTATGAACACTGAAGCTTTCTTT

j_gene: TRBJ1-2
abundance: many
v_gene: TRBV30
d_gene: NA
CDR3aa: CAWSDTTAYGYTF
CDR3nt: TGTGCCTGGAGTGATACTACAGCCTATGGCTACACCTTC

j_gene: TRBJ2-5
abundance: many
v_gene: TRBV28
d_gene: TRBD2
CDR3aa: CASKSHSGGAQETQYF
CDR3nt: TGTGCCAGCAAATCGCATAGCGGGGGGGCCCAAGAGACCCAGTACTTC

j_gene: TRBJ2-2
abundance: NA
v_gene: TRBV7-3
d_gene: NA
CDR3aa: CASSPGRSNTGELFF
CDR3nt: TGTGCCAGCAGCCCGGGACGGAGCAACACCGGGGAGCTGTTTTTT

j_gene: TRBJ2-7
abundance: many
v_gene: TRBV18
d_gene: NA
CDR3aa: CASSHSWPYEQYF
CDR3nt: TGTGCCAGCTCACACTCCTGGCCCTACGAGCAGTACTTC

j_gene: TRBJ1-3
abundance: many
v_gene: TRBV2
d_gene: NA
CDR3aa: CASSEAAHPGNTIYF
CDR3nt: TGTGCCAGCAGTGAAGCGGCACACCCTGGAAACACCATATATTTT

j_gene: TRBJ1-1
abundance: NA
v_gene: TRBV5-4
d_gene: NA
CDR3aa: CASSLDQANTEAFF
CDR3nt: TGTGCCAGCAGCTTGGATCAGGCGAACACTGAAGCTTTCTTT

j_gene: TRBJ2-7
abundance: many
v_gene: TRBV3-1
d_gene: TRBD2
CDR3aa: CASSPGGEGGEQYF
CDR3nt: TGTGCCAGCTCACCGGGAGGAGAAGGTGGCGAGCAGTACTTC

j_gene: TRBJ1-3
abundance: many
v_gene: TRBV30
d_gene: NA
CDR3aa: CAWSTQGNGNTIYF
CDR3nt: TGTGCCTGGAGTACACAGGGTAATGGAAACACCATATATTTT

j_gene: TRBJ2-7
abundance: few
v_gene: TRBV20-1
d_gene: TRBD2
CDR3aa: CSARDGTSGGGEQYF
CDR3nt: TGCAGTGCTAGAGATGGGACTAGCGGGGGTGGCGAGCAGTACTTC

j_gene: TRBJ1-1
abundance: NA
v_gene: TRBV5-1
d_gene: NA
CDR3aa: CASSSVSGTEAFF
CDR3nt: TGCGCCAGCAGCTCGGTCTCAGGCACTGAAGCTTTCTTT

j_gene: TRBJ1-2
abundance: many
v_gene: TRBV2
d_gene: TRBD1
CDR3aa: CATDRVAYGYTF
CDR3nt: TGTGCCACGGACAGGGTAGCCTATGGCTACACCTTC

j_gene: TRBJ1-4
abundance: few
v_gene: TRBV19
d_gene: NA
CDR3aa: CASSMGGEKLFF
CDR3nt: TGTGCCAGTAGTATGGGAGGTGAAAAACTGTTTTTT

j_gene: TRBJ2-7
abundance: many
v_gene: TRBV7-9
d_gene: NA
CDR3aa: CASSFFRDYEQYF
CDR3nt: TGTGCCAGCAGCTTTTTCAGGGACTACGAGCAGTACTTC

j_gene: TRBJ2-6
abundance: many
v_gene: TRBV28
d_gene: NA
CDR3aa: CASSLIGSGANVLTF
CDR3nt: TGTGCCAGCAGTTTAATCGGCTCTGGGGCCAACGTCCTGACTTTC